In its sample, the clone carrying this TCR beta chain was seen a few times. Its antigen is unknown. One entry per CDR3 protein, called by TCRdb with MiXCR from the 5' RACE reads. The sample includes 48,000 or so distinct CDR3 sequences, over 5% of them seen just once. This entry is derived from a study of early T cells in non-severe SARS-CoV-2 infection. Study-level background: Sequencing targeted bulk RNA from unsorted whole blood, leaving chains unpaired.

V was clipped by 3 bases and J by 1 base; unmatched bases: 4. The CDR3 has 15 amino acids. Germline V gives CDR1 MNHEY, CDR2 SMNVEV (reference sequence). Study-level findings and limits: Anti-spike CD8 responses were favored in VDJdb matching, and private and CD4 specificities were missed.

The source material was whole blood, sampled at baseline. V and J are TRBV27 and TRBJ2-7, with 9 nucleotides matching TRBD2. The TCR comes from an adult who was a healthcare worker with PCR-confirmed SARS-CoV-2 infection or an uninfected control (not recorded which). The CDR3, as DNA: TGTGCCAGCAGTTTTGCGGGAGGGCTTTCCTACGAGCAGTACTTC. Translated, it gives CASSFAGGLSYEQYF.